This TCR beta chain was obtained from a study of blood T cell repertoires in COVID-19. Assay: immunoSEQ multiplex PCR; the TCRdb copy retains only in-frame clones and omits some. The sample comprises 150,000 to 200,000 clones, roughly 85% of which are singletons, and less than 5.5% rests with the top ten. Germline lookup yields CDR1 MDHEN and CDR2 SYDVKM. The CDR3 is 15 amino acids. V was clipped by 3 bases and J by 5 bases; unmatched bases: 8. The sequence was obtained from a human donor in a cohort sampled during active COVID-19. The chain uses TRBV28 and TRBJ2-7; the match to TRBD1 covers 9 bases. The sequencing input was peripheral blood. The CDR3 reads CASSFAGTGIHEQYF. CDR3 DNA sequence: TGTGCCAGCAGTTTTGCCGGGACAGGGATCCACGAGCAGTACTTC.